This TCR beta chain appears in the sequencing data of a study of siplizumab effects on memory and regulatory T cells. Study-wide results and limits: An assignable naive or memory phenotype was lacking in roughly 75-95% of proliferating CD4+ or CD8+ clones.

The CDR3 is made up of 15 amino acids. The germline V and J ends were trimmed by 2 bases and 3 bases, with 11 bases remaining between them. Looked up from germline, CDR1 is SGHAT and CDR2 is FQNNGV. In the case of this clone: What it binds is unknown.

Clones were sequenced by immunoSEQ multiplex PCR, and TCRdb holds only the in-frame ones, with some missing. Of about 110,000 clones listed, about nine tenths are singletons. The receptor comes from a human donor in good health. This sequence joins TRBV11-2 and TRBJ1-3; no clear D. Input material: CD4+ T cells sorted from blood. The CDR3 is CASSLIGTNGNTIYF. The CDR3 DNA sequence: TGTGCCAGCAGCTTAATAGGTACTAATGGAAACACCATATATTTT.